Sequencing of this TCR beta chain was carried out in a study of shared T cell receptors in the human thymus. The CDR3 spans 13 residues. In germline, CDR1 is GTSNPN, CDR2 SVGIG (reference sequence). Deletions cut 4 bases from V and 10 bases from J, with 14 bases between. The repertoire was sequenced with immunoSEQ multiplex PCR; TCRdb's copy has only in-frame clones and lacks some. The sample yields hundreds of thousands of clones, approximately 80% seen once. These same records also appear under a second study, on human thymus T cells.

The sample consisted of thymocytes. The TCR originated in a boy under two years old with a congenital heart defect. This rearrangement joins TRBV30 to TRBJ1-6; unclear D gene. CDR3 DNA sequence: TGTGCCTGGAACGGAAGAGGCGGGTCACCCCTCCACTTT. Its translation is CAWNGRGGSPLHF.